This T cell receptor beta chain is drawn from a study of CD8+ T cells in alopecia areata (dated by TCRdb to the late 2010s). Regarding the complete study: The treated patients took part in an open-label pilot trial in which moderate-to-severe alopecia areata was treated with oral tofacitinib at 5 to 10 mg twice daily. Tofacitinib was given for 6 to 18 months, followed by 6 months of follow-up off drug to assess delayed response and recurrence. For the treated patients, the SALT score, which quantifies what percentage of scalp surface area is affected, served as the measure of disease severity. In both human patients and the C3H/HeJ mouse model, the study applied high-throughput TCRbeta sequencing to look at T cell clonal expansion in alopecia areata. Human TCRbeta sequencing covered scalp tissue and sorted CD4+ and CD8+ peripheral blood T cells from patchy and totalis/universalis alopecia areata patients and healthy controls. Biopsies were taken from tofacitinib-treated patients at baseline and at 4 and 24 weeks of treatment, and a later scalp biopsy was taken in several of the tofacitinib-treated patients. Clonality in the scalp was compared among normal scalp (n=4), patchy alopecia areata scalp (n=8), and alopecia totalis/universalis scalp (n=8). RNA came from the PAXgene miRNA kit for fixed scalp, the miRNeasy kit for PBMCs, and the RNeasy kit for mouse skin. TCRbeta CDR3 regions were amplified by immunoSEQ multiplex PCR with 35 Vbeta forward and 13 Jbeta reverse primers. Overall study results and their limits: Compared with normal scalp, lesional scalp, particularly in alopecia totalis/universalis, had higher clonality and more expanded CD8+ clones, which suggests antigenic drive. Because the treated cohort was small and had only one nonresponder, larger studies are needed to examine links between baseline CD8+ expansion and response. Unlike mouse skin, where gammadelta T cells dominate, normal human skin contains resident alphabeta T cells that get sequenced too, which complicates analysis of the scalp TCR repertoire. Compared with mice, TCR sequences shared between patients were less clear, possibly partly because of HLA diversity across the patient population. During tofacitinib treatment, many expanded lesional clones stuck around in both scalp and blood, and this persistence may partly explain why relapse happens after treatment is stopped. Tofacitinib significantly lowered scalp clonality and the number of expanded CD8+ clones among the top 100 scalp clones.

The method was the immunoSEQ multiplex PCR assay. RNA was extracted from all samples and reverse transcribed into cDNA, which served as template for TCR sequencing. First-strand cDNA was synthesized using SuperScript III with a 2:1 mix of oligo-dT and random hexamers. A synthetic immune receptor repertoire was used to gauge amplification bias, and whatever bias remained was removed computationally. Processing in the source paper ran as follows. Raw reads were preprocessed to remove errors, and CDR3 was defined according to IMGT conventions as the region from the conserved cysteine to phenylalanine. To get clonality, Shannon entropy was normalized by log2 of the number of productive unique TCRs and the result was subtracted from 1. Whether each scalp clone was CD4 or CD8 was inferred by checking scalp TCRbeta sequences against the CD4 and CD8 repertoires from sorted blood. TCRdb retrieved this table from immuneACCESS and kept in-frame rearrangements only. Not all clones are present; in checked studies, unresolved V genes account for under half, and no reason is known for the remainder. V and J calls and clone size come straight from that table; D and trimming were deduced from the DNA. Present in this sample are 150,000 to 200,000 clones, just under 65% of which were seen just once. The biggest ten clones account for approximately 1.2% of the sample.

Taken with the paper, the label for treatment or condition translates to: oral pan-JAK inhibitor, 5-10 mg twice daily. Lesional scalp punch biopsies and peripheral blood were collected from alopecia areata patients. PBMCs were isolated by density centrifugation and stained for CD3, CD4 and CD8, and CD4+ and CD8+ T cells were sorted on a FACSAria. There are a few counts of this clone. This receptor's antigen is unknown. Base qualities are not at hand, and no much larger clone is one base apart. Measured from the cysteine to the phenylalanine, the CDR3 is 14 residues long. Left in the record is the CDR3 DNA by itself, 42 bases read in frame from the first base. Germline trimming amounts to 5 bases on V and 3 bases on J, with 6 as the count of junction bases outside the gene matches. Reading the germline V gene gives CDR1 SQVTM and CDR2 ANQGSEA.

This receptor chain uses TRBV29-1 and TRBJ2-3, with 9 middle bases fitting TRBD2. The material was CD4+ T cells sorted from blood, obtained between weeks 47 and 50, from a patient treated with tofacitinib. This receptor was obtained from a human donor with alopecia areata. The nucleotide sequence reads as follows: TGCAGCGTTAGTGTTAGCGGGGGAACAGATACGCAGTATTTT. Translated, this is CSVSVSGGTDTQYF.